This T cell receptor beta chain was recorded in a study of T cell changes during pregnancy in multiple sclerosis. CDR1 is MNHEY and CDR2 is SMNVEV in the germline V gene (reference sequence). The CDR3 is 14 residues long. V was trimmed by 2 bases and J by 8 bases, leaving 12 bases between them. Only one count was recorded for this clone. Sequencing used immunoSEQ multiplex PCR; TCRdb keeps in-frame clones, though not all of them. This table has some 40,000 clones, 94% appearing once. Sequenced here: CD4+ T cells from peripheral blood mononuclear cells, sampled in the second trimester of pregnancy. The sequence came from a female donor with multiple sclerosis, enrolled in a pregnancy study. The chain is built from TRBV27 and TRBJ1-4, with D perhaps TRBD1 (5 bases). DNA for the CDR3: TGTGCCAGCAGTTTACTGGGGCGGTCAGAAAAACTGTTTTTT. It yields the protein CASSLLGRSEKLFF.